The rows below give T cell receptor beta chains drawn from one sample of a study of human T cells and chemical hapten exposure. A single record per CDR3 protein comes from TCRdb applying MiXCR to the RACE reads. The sample records some 50,000 distinct CDR3 sequences, almost 4.5% being singletons. Source material: whole blood. The receptors were sampled from a human donor in good health. Some clones in this sample may be carry-over from other donors' samples. CDR3s include the opening cysteine and the closing phenylalanine or tryptophan. Each record gives: V gene, D gene, CDR3 length, CDR3 protein. The D gene is left open where the match is weak.

>TRBV12-3/TRBV12-4|.|13
CASSLAASTEAFF
>TRBV6-6|.|14
CASSSRALNYGYTF
>TRBV27|.|13
CASRANRGYGYTF
>TRBV19|TRBD1|13
CATGRGQITEAFF
>TRBV12-3/TRBV12-4|.|17
CASSLSSRTPMNTEAFF
>TRBV28|.|12
CASRVRTSEAFF
>TRBV30|.|19
CAWSPGSSDTYKVQETQYF
>TRBV7-9|.|14
CASSLGHRSYEQYF
>TRBV12-3/TRBV12-4|.|16
CATFRRASRSGNTIYF
>TRBV14|TRBD2|15
CASSPGLAGSDTQYF
>TRBV6-6|TRBD1|17
CASSLDRGGYTNTEAFF
>TRBV28|.|14
CASSLSARYYGYTF
>TRBV12-5|.|17
CASGAGTQSSGANVLTF
>TRBV27|.|15
CASSLGVTGANVLTF
>TRBV7-2|.|15
CASSSSVGGNQPQHF
>TRBV7-9|.|13
CASSFPSHTEAFF
>TRBV6-5|.|14
CASSKRQSPYGYTF
>TRBV30|.|12
CAWGAHNSPLHF
>TRBV20-1|.|14
CSARLGSPPYEQYF
>TRBV21-1|.|16
CASRPTTGVDWDTQYF
>TRBV4-1|TRBD1|15
CASRPGQGFPNIQYF
>TRBV2|.|13
CASSRDFQETQYF
>TRBV20-1|TRBD2|16
CSARSGLAGNTGELFF
>TRBV6-1|.|12
CASRTRDYEQYF
>TRBV5-1|.|20
CASSAQRQGLMVSGANVLTF
>TRBV7-2|.|16
CASSLYLQGSTDTQYF
>TRBV20-1|.|12
CSASNRGTEAFF
>TRBV27|TRBD2|14
CASSPLAGGREQYF
>TRBV7-3|.|13
CASSLSPNQPQHF
>TRBV5-4|.|16
CASSFGGLSRIEKLFF
>TRBV9|.|15
CASSVGLGSSYEQYF
>TRBV4-2|TRBD1|14
CASSQDTGDHEQYF
>TRBV29-1|.|15
CSVEEGGGVSSEQYF
>TRBV15|.|14
CATSVDHGTDTQYF
>TRBV5-1|TRBD1|14
CASSVGTGGYGYTF
>TRBV4-1|TRBD2|18
CASSQEDTSPGLAGGWYF
>TRBV20-1|TRBD1|16
CSARDYDRGKYYGYTF
>TRBV5-6|.|14
CASSPRAGNYGYTF
>TRBV30|.|13
CAWSPSVGETQYF
>TRBV6-5|TRBD1|16
CASSYVGTGATYEQYF
>TRBV12-3/TRBV12-4|TRBD2|18
CASSLGSLAGVRTGELFF
>TRBV7-4|TRBD1|15
CASSLTSDRGTEAFF
>TRBV12-3/TRBV12-4|.|13
CASSGQNNQPQHF
>TRBV12-3/TRBV12-4|TRBD1|15
CASRSLGQGYQPQHF
>TRBV28|.|12
CASSFGDTEAFF
>TRBV19|.|22
CASSIGFFSRTDKLSSYNEQFF
>TRBV29-1|.|14
CSSHGQGKNNEQFF
>TRBV28|.|17
CASSPPRRVPATDTQYF
>TRBV28|.|15
CASSLGGRITDTQYF